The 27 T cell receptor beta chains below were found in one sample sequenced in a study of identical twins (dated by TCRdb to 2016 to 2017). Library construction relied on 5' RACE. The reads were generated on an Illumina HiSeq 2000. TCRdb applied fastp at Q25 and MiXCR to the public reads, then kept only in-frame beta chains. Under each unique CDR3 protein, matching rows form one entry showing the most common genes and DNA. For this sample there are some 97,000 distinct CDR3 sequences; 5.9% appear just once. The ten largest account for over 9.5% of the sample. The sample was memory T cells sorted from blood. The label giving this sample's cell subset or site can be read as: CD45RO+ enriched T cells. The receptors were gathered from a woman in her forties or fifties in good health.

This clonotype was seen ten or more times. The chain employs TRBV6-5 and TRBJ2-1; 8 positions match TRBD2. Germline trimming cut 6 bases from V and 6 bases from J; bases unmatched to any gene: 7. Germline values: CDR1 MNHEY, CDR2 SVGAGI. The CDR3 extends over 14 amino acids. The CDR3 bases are TGTGCCAGCAGAGGGGCGGGAGGCCCCAATGAGCAGTTCTTC. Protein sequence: CASRGAGGPNEQFF.

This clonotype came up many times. CDR3 protein: CASSLPSGPGSYNEQFF. In nucleotides, the CDR3 is TGTGCCAGCAGCTTACCGTCGGGACCTGGGTCCTACAATGAGCAGTTCTTC. This chain uses TRBV11-3 with TRBJ2-1; tentatively, D is TRBD1 or TRBD2 (5 bases each). This CDR3 is built from 17 residues. CDR1 and CDR2 from the germline V gene are SGHNT and YENEEA. V shed 2 bases and J shed 1 base, with 15 bases lying between them. Based on the CDR3 plus reference TRBV11-3 and TRBJ2-1, the full variable domain is EAGVVQSPRYKIIEKKQPVAFWCNPISGHNTLYWYLQNLGQGPELLIRYENEEAVDDSQLPKDRFSAERLKGVDSTLKIQPAELGDSAVYLCASSLPSGPGSYNEQFFGPGTRLTVL.

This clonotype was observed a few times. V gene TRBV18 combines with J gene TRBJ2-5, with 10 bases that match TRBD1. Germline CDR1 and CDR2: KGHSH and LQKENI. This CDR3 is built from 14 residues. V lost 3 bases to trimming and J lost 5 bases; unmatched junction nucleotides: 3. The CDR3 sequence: CASSPTGGRETQYF. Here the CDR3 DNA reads TGTGCCAGCTCACCGACAGGGGGCAGGGAGACCCAGTACTTC.

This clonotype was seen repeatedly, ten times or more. The CDR3 DNA follows: TGTGCCAGCAGCTTATTTGGGGGCACTGAGCAGTTCTTC. Protein product: CASSLFGGTEQFF. This chain links TRBV7-3 with TRBJ2-1, with TRBD1 as a possible D gene (6 bases). Germline V gene lookup returns CDR1 SGHTA and CDR2 FQGTGA. The V end lost 2 bases, the J end lost 9 bases, and 11 bases lay between the germline ends. This CDR3 has 13 amino acids. The whole variable domain, remainder taken from reference TRBV7-3 and TRBJ2-1, is GAGVSQTPSNKVTEKGKYVELRCDPISGHTALYWYRQSLGQGPEFLIYFQGTGAADDSGLPNDRFFAVRPEGSVSTLKIQRTERGDSAVYLCASSLFGGTEQFFGPGTRLTVL.

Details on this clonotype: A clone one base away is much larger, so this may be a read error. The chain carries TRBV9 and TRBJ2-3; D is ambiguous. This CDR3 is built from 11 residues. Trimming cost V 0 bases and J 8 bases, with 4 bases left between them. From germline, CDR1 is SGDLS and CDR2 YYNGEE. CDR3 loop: CASSVDVTQYF. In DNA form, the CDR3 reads TGTGCCAGCAGCGTAGACGTTACGCAGTATTTT.

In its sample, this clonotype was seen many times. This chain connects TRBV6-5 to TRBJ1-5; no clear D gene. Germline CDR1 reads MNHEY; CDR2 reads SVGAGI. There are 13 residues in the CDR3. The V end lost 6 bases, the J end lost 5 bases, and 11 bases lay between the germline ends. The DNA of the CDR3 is TGTGCCAGCAGCGAAACAATCGATCAGCCCCAGCATTTT. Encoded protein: CASSETIDQPQHF.

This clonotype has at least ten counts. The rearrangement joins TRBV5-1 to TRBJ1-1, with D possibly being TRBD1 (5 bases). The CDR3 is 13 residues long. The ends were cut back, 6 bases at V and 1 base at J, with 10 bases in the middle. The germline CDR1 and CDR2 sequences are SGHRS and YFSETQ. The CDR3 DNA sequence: TGCGCCAGCAACTGGGGGACGAACACTGAAGCTTTCTTT. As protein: CASNWGTNTEAFF.

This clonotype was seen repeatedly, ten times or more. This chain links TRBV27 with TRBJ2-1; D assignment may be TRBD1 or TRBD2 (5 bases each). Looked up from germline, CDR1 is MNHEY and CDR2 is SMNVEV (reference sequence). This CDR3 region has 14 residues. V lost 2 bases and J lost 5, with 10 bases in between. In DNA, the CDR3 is TGTGCCAGCAGTTTAGTGGGGGTTCACAATGAGCAGTTCTTC. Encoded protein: CASSLVGVHNEQFF.

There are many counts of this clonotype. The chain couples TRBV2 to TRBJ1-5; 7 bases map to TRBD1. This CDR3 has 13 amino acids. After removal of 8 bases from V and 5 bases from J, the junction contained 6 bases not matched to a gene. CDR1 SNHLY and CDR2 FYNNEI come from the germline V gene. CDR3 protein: CASGQGGYQPQHF. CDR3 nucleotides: TGTGCCAGCGGGCAGGGGGGATATCAGCCCCAGCATTTT.

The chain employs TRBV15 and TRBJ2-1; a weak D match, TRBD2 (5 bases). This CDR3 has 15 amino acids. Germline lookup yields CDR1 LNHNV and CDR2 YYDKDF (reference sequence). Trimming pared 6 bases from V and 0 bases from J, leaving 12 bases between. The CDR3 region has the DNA TGTGCCACCAGTCTAGGACTGATCTCCTACAATGAGCAGTTCTTC. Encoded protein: CATSLGLISYNEQFF.

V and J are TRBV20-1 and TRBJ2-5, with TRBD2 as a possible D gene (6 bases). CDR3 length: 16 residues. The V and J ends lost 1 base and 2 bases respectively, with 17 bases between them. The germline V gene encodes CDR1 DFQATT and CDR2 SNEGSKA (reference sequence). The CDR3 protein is CSARGGDSNQQETQYF. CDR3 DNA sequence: TGCAGTGCTAGAGGAGGGGACTCCAACCAGCAAGAGACCCAGTACTTC.

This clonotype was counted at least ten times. Here the CDR3 DNA reads TGTGCCACCAGTGAGGACGCAATCATCAATGAGCAGTTCTTC. It specifies CATSEDAIINEQFF. The chain carries TRBV24-1 and TRBJ2-1; the D is unclear. CDR1 and CDR2 (germline): KGHDR, SFDVKD. There are 14 residues in the CDR3. V gave up 4 bases and J gave up 6 bases, with 12 bases separating them.

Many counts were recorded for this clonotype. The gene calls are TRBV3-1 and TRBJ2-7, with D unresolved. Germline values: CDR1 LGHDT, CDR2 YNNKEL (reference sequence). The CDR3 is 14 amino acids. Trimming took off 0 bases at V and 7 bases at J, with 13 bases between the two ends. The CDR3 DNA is TGTGCCAGCAGCCAAGAGGGTAACTACGTGGAGCAGTACGTC. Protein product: CASSQEGNYVEQYV.

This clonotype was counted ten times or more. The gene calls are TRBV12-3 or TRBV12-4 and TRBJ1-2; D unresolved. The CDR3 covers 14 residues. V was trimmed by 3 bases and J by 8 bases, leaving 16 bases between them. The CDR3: CASSFPGRMGGYTF. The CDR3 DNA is TGTGCCAGCAGTTTCCCTGGACGGATGGGAGGCTACACCTTC.

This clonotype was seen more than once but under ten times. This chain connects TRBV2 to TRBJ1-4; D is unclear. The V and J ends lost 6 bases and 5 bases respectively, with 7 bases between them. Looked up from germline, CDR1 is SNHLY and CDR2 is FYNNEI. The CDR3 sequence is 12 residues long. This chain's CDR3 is CASRAGNEKLFF. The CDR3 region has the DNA TGTGCCAGCAGGGCCGGGAATGAAAAACTGTTTTTT. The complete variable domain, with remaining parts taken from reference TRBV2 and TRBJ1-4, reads EPEVTQTPSHQVTQMGQEVILRCVPISNHLYFYWYRQILGQKVEFLVSFYNNEISEKSEIFDDQFSVERPDGSNFTLKIRSTKLEDSAMYFCASRAGNEKLFFGSGTQLSVL.

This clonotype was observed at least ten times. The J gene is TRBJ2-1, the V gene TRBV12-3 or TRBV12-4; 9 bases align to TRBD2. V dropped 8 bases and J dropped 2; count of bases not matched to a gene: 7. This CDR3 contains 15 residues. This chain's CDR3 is CASRQTSGPYNEQFF. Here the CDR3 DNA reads TGTGCCAGCCGACAGACTAGCGGTCCCTACAATGAGCAGTTCTTC.

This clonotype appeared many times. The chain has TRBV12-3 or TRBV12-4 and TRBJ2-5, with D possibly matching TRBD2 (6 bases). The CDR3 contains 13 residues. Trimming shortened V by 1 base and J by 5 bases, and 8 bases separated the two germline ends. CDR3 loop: CASSLGGTETQYF. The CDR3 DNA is TGTGCCAGCAGTTTAGGCGGGACGGAGACCCAGTACTTC.

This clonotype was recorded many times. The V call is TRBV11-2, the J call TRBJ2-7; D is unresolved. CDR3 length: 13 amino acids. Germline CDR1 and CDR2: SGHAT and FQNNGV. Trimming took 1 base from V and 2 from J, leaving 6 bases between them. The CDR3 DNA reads TGTGCCAGCAGCTTAGTTGCCCCCTACGAGCAGTACTTC. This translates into CASSLVAPYEQYF.

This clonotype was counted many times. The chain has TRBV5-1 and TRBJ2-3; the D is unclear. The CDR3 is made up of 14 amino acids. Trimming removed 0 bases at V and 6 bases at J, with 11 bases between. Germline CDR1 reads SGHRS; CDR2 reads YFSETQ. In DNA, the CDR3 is TGCGCCAGCAGCTTGGATGACGCCGGGGATACGCAGTATTTT. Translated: CASSLDDAGDTQYF.

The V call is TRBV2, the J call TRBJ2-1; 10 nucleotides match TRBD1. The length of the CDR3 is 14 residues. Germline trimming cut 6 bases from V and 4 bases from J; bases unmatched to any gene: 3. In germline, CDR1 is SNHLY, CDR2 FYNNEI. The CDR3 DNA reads TGTGCCAGCAGGTCGGGACAGGGGTACAATGAGCAGTTCTTC. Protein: CASRSGQGYNEQFF.

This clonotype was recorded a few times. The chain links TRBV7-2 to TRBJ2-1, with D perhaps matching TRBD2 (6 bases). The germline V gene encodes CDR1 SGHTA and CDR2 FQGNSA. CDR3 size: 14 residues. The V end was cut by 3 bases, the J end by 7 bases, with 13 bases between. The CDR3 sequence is CASSFGTGRNEQFF. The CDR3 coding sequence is TGTGCCAGCAGCTTTGGGACTGGCCGGAATGAGCAGTTCTTC.

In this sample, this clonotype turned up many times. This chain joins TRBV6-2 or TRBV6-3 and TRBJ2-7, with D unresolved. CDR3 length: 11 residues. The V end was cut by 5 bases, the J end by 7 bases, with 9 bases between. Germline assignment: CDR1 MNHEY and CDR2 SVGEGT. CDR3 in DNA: TGTGCCAGCAGTGCTAACGGGGAGCAGTACGTC. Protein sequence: CASSANGEQYV.

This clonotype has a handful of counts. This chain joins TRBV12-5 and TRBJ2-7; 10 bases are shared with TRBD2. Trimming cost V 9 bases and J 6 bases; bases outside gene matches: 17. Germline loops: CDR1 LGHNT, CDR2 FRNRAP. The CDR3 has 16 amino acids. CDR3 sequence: CARIRTPSGRSLEQYV. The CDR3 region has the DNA TGTGCTAGGATCCGGACCCCTAGCGGGAGATCCCTCGAGCAGTACGTC.

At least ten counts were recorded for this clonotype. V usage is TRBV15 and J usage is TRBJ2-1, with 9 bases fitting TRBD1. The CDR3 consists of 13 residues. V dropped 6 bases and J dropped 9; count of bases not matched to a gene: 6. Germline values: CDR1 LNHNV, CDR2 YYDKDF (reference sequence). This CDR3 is CATSSTGGLEQFF. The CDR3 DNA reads TGTGCCACCAGTTCAACAGGGGGCCTTGAGCAGTTCTTC. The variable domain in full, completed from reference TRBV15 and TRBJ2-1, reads DAMVIQNPRYQVTQFGKPVTLSCSQTLNHNVMYWYQQKSSQAPKLLFHYYDKDFNNEADTPDNFQSRRPNTSFCFLDIRSPGLGDTAMYLCATSSTGGLEQFFGPGTRLTVL.

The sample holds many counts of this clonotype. CDR3 in amino acids: CASRGASSYNEQFF. Here the CDR3 DNA reads TGCGCCAGCAGAGGGGCTAGTAGTTACAATGAGCAGTTCTTC. The V and J genes are TRBV5-1 and TRBJ2-1; possible D gene TRBD1, 5 bases. The germline V gene encodes CDR1 SGHRS and CDR2 YFSETQ. With 5 bases removed from V and 4 bases from J, the gap between germline ends came to 13 bases. The CDR3 contains 14 residues.

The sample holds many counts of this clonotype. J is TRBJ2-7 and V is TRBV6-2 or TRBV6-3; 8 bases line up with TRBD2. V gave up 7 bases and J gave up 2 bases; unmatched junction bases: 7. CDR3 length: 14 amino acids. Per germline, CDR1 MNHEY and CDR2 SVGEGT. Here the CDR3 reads CASIPAGVPYEQYV. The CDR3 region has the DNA TGTGCCAGCATTCCAGCGGGAGTGCCCTACGAGCAGTACGTC.

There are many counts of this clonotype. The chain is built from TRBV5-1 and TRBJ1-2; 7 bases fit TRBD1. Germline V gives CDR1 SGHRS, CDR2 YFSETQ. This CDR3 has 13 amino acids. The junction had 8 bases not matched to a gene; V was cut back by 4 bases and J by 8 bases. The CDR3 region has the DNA TGCGCCAGCAGCGCTGAGGGACAGCGGGGCTACACCTTC. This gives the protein CASSAEGQRGYTF.